This T cell receptor (beta chain) was documented in a study of regulatory and conventional T cells in RAG deficiency (dated 2017 in TCRdb). At the level of the whole study: High-throughput TCR beta sequencing was used to compare the diversity and composition of the Treg, conventional CD4+ and CD8+ T cell repertoires of RAG-deficient patients with those of healthy controls.

Before genomic DNA extraction, conventional CD4+ T cells were purified from blood as CD25-low CD127-high cells. Several healthy control donors were used as the comparison group for repertoire analyses. A note on this clone: Which antigen it targets is not known. No base qualities exist here, and no much larger clone lies one base off it.

The V and J ends are trimmed by 2 bases and 8 bases, leaving 10 bases between them. The CDR3 has 13 amino acids, counting the end cysteine and phenylalanine. Just CDR3 DNA is preserved here, 39 bases in frame from base 1. The CDR1 and CDR2 encoded by the germline V gene are SGHTA and FQGTGA. The paper as a whole reports these results and caveats: In Omenn syndrome and CID/AS patients compared with controls, roughly 100-fold fewer unique TCR beta sequences were detected from Treg cells, versus around 10-fold fewer for other subsets. Shorter CDR3 lengths were found in all patient T-cell subsets, and >75% Treg-Tconv repertoire overlap at nucleotide and amino acid level was observed in Omenn syndrome patients. Sorted CD25-high CD127-low cells from Omenn syndrome patients may represent peripherally activated cells rather than bona fide Treg cells. Markedly lower Shannon entropy and higher Simpson indices were observed in RAG-deficient patients than in control T-cell subpopulations. Some T-cell subset analyses were not performed for some subjects.

Libraries were prepared through the immunoSEQ multiplex PCR assay. Rearranged TCR beta chain products were amplified from the genomic DNA of sorted T-cell subsets and were then sequenced. On the authors' methods: Repertoire diversity of productive TCR beta rearrangements was quantified using Shannon entropy and Simpson indices. To assess clonal expansion, the frequencies of the 100 most abundant productive TCR beta clonotypes were added up as a share of total reads. A self-reactivity index based on amino acid usage at CDR3beta positions 6 and 7 was applied to the TRB repertoires. Two-way ANOVA was used for repertoire analyses, and Student t or Mann-Whitney tests were used for flow cytometric analyses. TCRdb retrieved this table from immuneACCESS and kept in-frame rearrangements only. Not all clones are present; in checked studies, unresolved V genes account for under half, and no reason is known for the remainder. The V and J calls and clone size are taken from that table; D and trimming were inferred from the DNA. In all, the sample holds 10,000 to 15,000 clones, and 85% to 95% of those were seen once. Over 0.95% of the sample belongs to the ten largest clones.

The same data also contributed to another study, on regulatory T cells. Reported in the second study: The multiplex PCR relied on 52 forward TRBV primers and 13 reverse TRBJ primers, and amplification bias was corrected through assay-based and computational methods. Restricted unique TRB V-J pairs and skewed V and J gene usage were observed in patient repertoires, most markedly in regulatory T cells. T-cell receptor beta repertoires of sorted regulatory, conventional CD4+ and CD8+ T cells were compared between CD3G-deficient patients and healthy controls. Ficoll density separation was used to isolate peripheral blood mononuclear cells. Within the immunoSEQ assay, multiplex PCR amplified rearranged TRB loci from genomic DNA. An Illumina HiSeq platform was used to sequence the TRB amplicons. Custom algorithms error-filtered the raw sequences and aligned the raw sequences to reference gene sequences, after which the immunoSEQ online tools were used for analysis. Productive and nonproductive TRB rearrangement frequencies were evaluated among both unique and total sequences. Groups were compared by t tests, Mann-Whitney tests or two-way ANOVA performed in Prism software.

The sequence links TRBV7-3 to TRBJ2-1; no D gene can be assigned with confidence. This receptor was taken from a human donor in good health. The sample was CD4+ effector T cells sorted from blood. The CDR3 protein sequence reads: CASSLDSIHEQFF. The DNA is as follows: TGTGCCAGCAGCTTAGACTCCATCCATGAGCAGTTCTTC.